This T cell receptor (beta chain) was recovered during a study of OX40 agonist ivuxolimab in advanced cancers. Broadly, across the study: Ivuxolimab was an agonistic, fully human IgG2 monoclonal antibody directed against OX40 (CD134), a costimulatory receptor. Intravenous ivuxolimab was administered to patients every 2 weeks at six dose levels: 0.01, 0.1, 0.3, 1.5, 3 and 10 mg/kg. The paper covers the monotherapy dose-escalation part of the phase I ivuxolimab trial, which included N of about 56 patients. Of the roughly 51 dose-escalation patients, hepatocellular carcinoma was present in roughly 19, melanoma in some 15, renal cell carcinoma in 9 and head and neck cancer in 9. Prior anti-PD-1, anti-PD-L1 or anti-CTLA-4 therapy was permitted, and checkpoint inhibitors had been received by under 50% of dose-escalation patients. Peripheral TCRbeta sequencing aimed to test whether ivuxolimab altered TCR sequence diversity and caused clonal T-cell expansion. Partial responses occurred in three dose-escalation patients: two with cutaneous melanoma and one with hepatocellular carcinoma. In the dose-escalation cohort, around four fifths of patients were male, and the mean age was approximately 60 years with a range of roughly 20 to 85. Here is what the overall study found, with its caveats: Low levels of normalized T-cell clonal expansion were also shown by some nonresponding patients. Clonal expansion of both CD4+ and CD8+ blood T cells was observed from baseline to week 6 at doses 0.1 to 3.0 mg/kg. Partial responders in the 0.1-3.0 mg/kg groups had among the lowest normalized peripheral clonal expansion, especially among CD8+ T cells. Which antigens the clonally expanded peripheral T cells were specific for was not determined. On average, CD8+ T cells showed more expanded clones than CD4+ T cells after ivuxolimab.

Points on this clone: Its antigen specificity is not known. Per-base quality was not reported, and no clone a single base away is much larger than it.

At the junction V is shortened by 0 bases and J by 7 bases, with 12 bases in between. Inclusive of the bounding cysteine and phenylalanine, the CDR3 is 14 residues long. CDR3 DNA is the only sequence kept; it has 42 bases, read in frame from the first base. From a lookup of the germline V gene, CDR1 and CDR2 are SGHAT and FQNNGV. To sequence the TCRbeta CDR3 region, genomic DNA was isolated from the sorted cells. TCRbeta CDR3 regions were sequenced using the immunoSEQ Assay. The table comes from immuneACCESS by way of TCRdb, which keeps in-frame sequences with V and J called. Part of the clones is missing from these tables; in studies checked, under half for an unresolved V gene and the rest for unknown reasons. Counted in this sample were 85,000 to 130,000 clones; about nine tenths of them appeared once. The top ten clonotypes cover 0.31% of the sample. Patients with autoimmune disease history or receiving systemic immunosuppression were excluded from the trial. Peripheral blood for TCR sequencing was drawn from every dose cohort at baseline, at cycle 4 day 1 and at cycle 7 day 1. The samples were drawn from a first-in-human, open-label, multicenter phase I dose-escalation trial of ivuxolimab. Adults with locally advanced or metastatic head and neck squamous cell, hepatocellular, melanoma or renal cell carcinoma were enrolled in the trial. Before TCR sequencing, CD4+ T cells and CD8+ T cells were sorted from peripheral blood as separate populations.

The sequence joins TRBV11-2 to TRBJ1-1, with TRBD1 tentatively as D gene (6 bases match). The sample in question was CD4+ or CD8+ T cells sorted from blood, obtained in a trial of the OX40 agonist ivuxolimab. The sequence was collected from an adult with an advanced solid tumor such as melanoma, head and neck, liver or kidney cancer. The DNA reads TGTGCCAGCAGCTTAGATCGAGGGGGGGGTGAAGCTTTCTTT. This gives the protein CASSLDRGGGEAFF.